The present TCR beta chain was sequenced within a study of T cells in Graves' hyperthyroidism and ophthalmopathy. The study's findings and limits: In validation, the model predicted ophthalmopathy. These predictions came a median roughly 6 months before onset.

Using RNA transcripts as the source, TCR beta CDR3 regions were amplified. An initial round of RT-PCR targeting the TCR CDR3 relied on the HTBI primer set. TCRdb recomputed calls from the multiplex PCR reads with MiXCR, one row per CDR3 protein. The data show around 520,000 distinct CDR3 sequences, with about 14% seen just once and over 11% held by the top ten. This clonotype was seen repeatedly, ten times or more. Its antigen is not known. No progression to ophthalmopathy during 18 months of follow-up defined stable disease. Not enrolled were patients with uncontrolled infection, other autoimmune disease, pregnancy or lactation. CDR3 length: 14 amino acids. V shed 1 base and J shed 4 bases, with 11 bases lying between them. Germline lookup yields CDR1 SGHAT and CDR2 FQNNGV.

The chain joins TRBV11-2 to TRBJ2-7, with D possibly being TRBD2 (6 bases). The origin of this receptor is a woman between 40 and 50 years old with Graves' hyperthyroidism. The sequenced sample consisted of blood. The CDR3 sequence is CASSLAGLKYEQYF. CDR3 coding DNA: TGTGCCAGCAGCTTAGCAGGACTAAAATACGAGCAGTACTTC.